This entry concerns a single TCR beta chain. Its antigen is still unknown. No much larger clone is present one base from it, and per-base qualities are unavailable. The data originate from a study of shared clonotypes between healthy human individuals (dated by TCRdb to 2018 to 2020). Context from the whole study: The cohort included a few men and a couple of women between 18 and 49 years of age. Per donor, three plates each were used for CD4 naive and CD4 memory, two for CD8 naive, and one for CD8 memory. The study deeply sequenced blood TCR repertoires of five healthy adults to estimate repertoire size and the extent of clonotype sharing between individuals. Libraries were prepared and TCR repertoires were sequenced by different laboratories using diverse techniques, in order to increase sequencing depth and limit assay-specific biases. Between about 0.94 and 8.9 billion PBMCs per donor were obtained by leukapheresis. What the work shows at the level of the full study, not this receptor alone: Across a handful of donors, around 5% of naive CD4, roughly 3.5% of naive CD8, roughly 2.3% of memory CD4, and under 0.45% of memory CD8 clonotypes were shared. Incomplete sequencing was indicated by rarefaction of sorted-subset datasets, despite the large sequencing depth. Pairwise subsampling led to the expectation that sequencing depth would affect the degree of clonotype sharing among donors. Because the study included a small number of donors, the genetic and exposure-history diversity represented was limited. Estimated clonotype richness was generally larger for naive than for memory subsets. Sampling was limited to blood, and TCR repertoires in tissue likely differ from TCR repertoires in blood. Compared with non-shared clonotypes, the clonotypes found in all four sorted-subset donors had higher generation probabilities.

The donors were healthy, HIV-negative adults with no recently reported acute infections or vaccinations. Only Caucasian adults living in Nashville, Tennessee, USA were represented among the donors. CD4+ T cells were enriched through magnetic negative selection, after which naive cells were positively selected on CD45RA and the remaining negative fraction served as the memory subset. Blood was obtained by leukapheresis, after which PBMCs were separated by Ficoll-Histopaque density gradient centrifugation and cryopreserved in liquid nitrogen vapor phase. Analytical flow cytometry was used to check the purity and quantity of each magnetically sorted T cell population. Genomic DNA was isolated from every sorted fraction and measured by UV absorbance on a Nanodrop 2000c. Using the deep immunoSEQ assay, TCR CDR3 regions were amplified from genomic DNA by multiplex PCR. Genomic DNA extracted from each cell subset was distributed evenly over all wells of several immunoSEQ 96-well plates, and each plate served as one replicate. For sorted subsets, roughly 190 ng of genomic DNA, equivalent to 30,000 or so T cell genomes, went into each replicate PCR. Purified libraries were quantified with a Qubit 3.0 fluorometer, sized on a Bioanalyzer 2100, and re-quantified with the KAPA Library Quantification kit. Every immunoSEQ 96-well plate was sequenced on a dedicated single-read 150-cycle Illumina NextSeq 550 flow cell. The study's own analysis went as follows. Because the immunoSEQ output held only junctional sequences and lacked quality scores, the filtering could not match the filtering applied to full-length reads. To assign V/J genes and CDR3, sequences were annotated using PyIR, a Python wrapper for IgBLAST v1.9, with IMGT germline references. Reads were removed for weak V/J assignments (E-value above 1e-6), missing CDR3, stop codons, out-of-frame junctions, or ambiguous translated residues. V3J clonotypes were defined by identical inferred V gene, J gene, and CDR3 amino acid sequence. The percentage overlap between two repertoires was calculated by dividing the number of shared unique clonotypes by the size of the smaller repertoire. Repertoire richness was assessed with RTK rarefaction, the Chao1 estimator, and Recon v2.1 estimates of unobserved clonotypes. OLGA was used to compute generation probabilities for all TCRbeta clonotypes that the gDNA method yielded from four donors. The table comes from immuneACCESS by way of TCRdb, which keeps in-frame sequences with V and J called. Part of the clones is missing from these tables; in studies checked, under half for an unresolved V gene and the rest for unknown reasons. V, J and clone size were drawn from that table, and D and trimming were deduced from the DNA. The sample yields around 2.3 million clones; around 95% were counted once. The ten largest clonotypes hold over 0.1% of the sample.

The CDR3 covers 12 residues, taking in both the cysteine and the phenylalanine. Solely the CDR3 DNA is kept, with 36 bases framed from the first base. According to the germline V gene (reference sequence), CDR1 reads SEHNR and CDR2 reads FQNEAQ. The junction shows trimming of 3 bases on V and 13 bases on J, and the gene matches do not reach 6 bases of it. Sequenced material: naive CD4+ T cells sorted from blood. The cell subset or site tag for this specimen amounts to: CD45RA+ positively selected. The V and J segments used are TRBV7-9 and TRBJ2-1, and TRBD2 matches 7 of the central bases. The origin of this receptor is a man between 18 and 29 years old in good health. The DNA reads TGTGCCAGCAGCTTCGGGCTAGCGGTTCAGTTCTTC. Its protein is CASSFGLAVQFF.